This TCR beta chain was profiled in a study of T cells in localized non-small cell lung cancer. General observations from the study: Clonality of T cells reached its maximum in uninvolved adjacent lung, surpassing tumor. The appearance of a median 57 of the top 100 tumor clones was seen in adjacent lung. Sequence data derive from only one tumor region, so heterogeneity remains possible. Greater blood T cell density accompanied longer overall survival.

Assay: immunoSEQ multiplex PCR; the TCRdb copy retains only in-frame clones and omits some. The table includes 15,000 to 19,000 clones, around 87% detected once. The trim removed 4 bases at V and 3 bases at J, leaving 9 bases unmatched. The CDR3 loop spans 15 amino acids. The germline CDR1 and CDR2 sequences are SGDLS and YYNGEE. As for this clone: Its cognate antigen is unknown.

The sequenced sample was peripheral blood mononuclear cells, obtained before any cancer treatment. This chain joins TRBV9 and TRBJ2-7, with 8 bases that match TRBD1. This TCR was recovered from a male donor aged 60 or over with stage II lung adenocarcinoma. The CDR3 spells CASSPSGQALYEQYF. CDR3 DNA: TGTGCCAGCAGCCCCTCGGGACAGGCCCTCTACGAGCAGTACTTC.